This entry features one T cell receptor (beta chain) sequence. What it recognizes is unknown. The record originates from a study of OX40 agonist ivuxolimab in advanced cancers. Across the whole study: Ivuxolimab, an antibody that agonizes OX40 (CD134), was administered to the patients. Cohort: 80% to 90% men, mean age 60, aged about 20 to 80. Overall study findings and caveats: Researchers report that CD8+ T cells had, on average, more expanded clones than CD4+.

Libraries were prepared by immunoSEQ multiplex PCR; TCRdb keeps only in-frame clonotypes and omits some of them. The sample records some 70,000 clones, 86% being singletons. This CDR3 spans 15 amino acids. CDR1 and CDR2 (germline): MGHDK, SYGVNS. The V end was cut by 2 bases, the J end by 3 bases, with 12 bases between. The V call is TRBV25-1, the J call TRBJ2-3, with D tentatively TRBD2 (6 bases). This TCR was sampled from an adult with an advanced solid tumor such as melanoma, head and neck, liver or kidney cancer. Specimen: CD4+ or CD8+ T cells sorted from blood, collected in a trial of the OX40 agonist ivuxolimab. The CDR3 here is CASSEGTRETDTQYF. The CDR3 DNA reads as TGTGCCAGCAGTGAAGGAACCCGGGAGACAGATACGCAGTATTTT.